Shown below are 12 T cell receptor beta chains from a single sample sequenced in a study of blood T cell repertoires in COVID-19. Profiled with immunoSEQ multiplex PCR; TCRdb holds only in-frame clones, not every one. The data contain about 110,000 clones, more than 70% of them singletons. The sequencing sample was made of peripheral blood. These TCRs come from a man aged 35-49 years with active or convalescent COVID-19.

As DNA, the CDR3 is TGTGCCACCAGTGATTTCGCGGGAAGGCCCACAGATACGCAGTATTTT. Its translation is CATSDFAGRPTDTQYF. This chain uses TRBV24-1 with TRBJ2-3, with D possibly matching TRBD2 (6 bases). Germline values: CDR1 KGHDR, CDR2 SFDVKD. V lost 1 base, J lost 2 bases, and 12 bases lay in between. The CDR3 spans 16 residues.

By share of the sample, this clone is medium-sized. This rearrangement joins TRBV5-6 to TRBJ1-1; D call uncertain. CDR1 SGHDT and CDR2 YYEEEE come from the germline V gene. The CDR3 length is 13 residues. V was pared by 5 bases and J by 3 bases, with 11 bases between. For the CDR3, the DNA is TGTGCCAGCAGTCCAGGTATGGACACTGAAGCTTTCTTT. It codes for CASSPGMDTEAFF.

This chain joins TRBV24-1 and TRBJ1-5; 7 nucleotides line up with TRBD1. Trimming removed 1 base from V and 4 bases from J; junction bases left unmatched: 3. The CDR3 sequence is 15 residues long. Germline V gives CDR1 KGHDR, CDR2 SFDVKD. The CDR3 loop reads CATSDLSGGNQPQHF. CDR3 DNA sequence: TGTGCCACCAGTGATTTATCAGGGGGGAATCAGCCCCAGCATTTT.

This rearrangement joins TRBV6-4 to TRBJ1-6; 8 positions match TRBD1. Unmatched junction bases numbered 7, after V lost 5 bases and J lost 7 bases. The germline V gene encodes CDR1 MRHNA and CDR2 SNTAGT. This CDR3 is 15 amino acids long. The CDR3 nucleotides are TGTGCCAGCAGTCCCGGGACAGGCCGAAATTCACCCCTCCACTTT. Translated: CASSPGTGRNSPLHF.

V is TRBV18 and J is TRBJ2-5; 8 nucleotides match TRBD2. CDR1 and CDR2 from the germline V gene are KGHSH and LQKENI. The V gene end was trimmed by 1 base and the J gene end by 7 bases; junction bases not matched to a gene: 11. This CDR3 has 16 residues. The CDR3 nucleotides are TGTGCCAGCTCACCACTTAGCGGGACCGGGGTCGGGACCCAGTACTTC. Residues: CASSPLSGTGVGTQYF.

The J gene is TRBJ2-3, the V gene TRBV10-3; a possible D gene is TRBD2 (5 bases). Germline CDR1 reads ENHRY; CDR2 reads SYGVKD. Trimming took 6 bases from V and 0 from J, leaving 10 bases between them. The CDR3 is 14 residues long. The CDR3: CAISPGLSTDTQYF. CDR3 bases: TGTGCCATCAGCCCTGGACTTAGCACAGATACGCAGTATTTT.

In its sample, this clone was seen once. The chain recombines TRBV6-2 or TRBV6-3 with TRBJ2-5; 14 nucleotides align to TRBD2. The CDR3 has 17 amino acids. V dropped 4 bases and J dropped 4; count of bases not matched to a gene: 8. From germline, CDR1 is MNHEY and CDR2 SVGEGT. The CDR3 nucleotides read TGTGCCAGCAGTTTCACCAACGGACTAGCGGGAGGAGAGACCCAGTACTTC. The encoded protein is CASSFTNGLAGGETQYF.

In this sample, this clone turned up once. In DNA form, the CDR3 reads TGTGCCTGGTCGGTCTCCTTCTCTGGAAACACCATATATTTT. Translating gives CAWSVSFSGNTIYF. This rearrangement joins TRBV30 to TRBJ1-3; unclear D gene. Germline assignment: CDR1 GTSNPN and CDR2 SVGIG (reference sequence). The CDR3 totals 14 residues. V shed 5 bases and J shed 0 bases, with 11 bases lying between them.

The chain has TRBV10-3 and TRBJ2-3; perhaps TRBD1 as D (5 bases). Trimming pared 3 bases from V and 6 bases from J, leaving 7 bases between. This CDR3 is built from 12 residues. Germline V gives CDR1 ENHRY, CDR2 SYGVKD. CDR3 sequence: CAISDRADTQYF. The DNA of the CDR3 is TGTGCCATCAGTGACAGGGCGGATACGCAGTATTTT.

V is TRBV7-9 and J is TRBJ1-1; a possible D gene is TRBD1 (5 bases). Germline CDR1 is SEHNR and CDR2 is FQNEAQ (reference sequence). The CDR3 extends over 16 amino acids. V was pared by 0 bases and J by 1 base, with 12 bases between. The CDR3 here is CASSLAAGLTNTEAFF. The CDR3, as DNA: TGTGCCAGCAGCTTAGCGGCGGGACTGACGAACACTGAAGCTTTCTTT. Complete variable domain (other parts from reference TRBV7-9 and TRBJ1-1): DTGVSQNPRHKITKRGQNVTFRCDPISEHNRLYWYRQTLGQGPEFLTYFQNEAQLEKSRLLSDRFSAERPKGSFSTLEIQRTEQGDSAMYLCASSLAAGLTNTEAFFGQGTRLTVV.

This chain links TRBV28 with TRBJ2-3; possible D gene TRBD1, 7 bases. V was trimmed by 6 bases and J by 1 base, leaving 26 bases between them. This CDR3 region has 19 residues. The V gene's germline CDR1 is MDHEN and CDR2 SYDVKM. The CDR3 bases are TGTGCCAGCAGCCCTGCCCAGGGGGGCGGACTATCGGGCACAGATACGCAGTATTTT. Translated, it gives CASSPAQGGGLSGTDTQYF.

V usage is TRBV4-3 and J usage is TRBJ1-1; D is perhaps TRBD1 (6 bases). CDR3 length: 15 residues. Between the trimmed V and J ends, which lost 0 bases and 0 bases, there was a span of 8 bases. Looked up from germline, CDR1 is LGHNA and CDR2 is YSLEER. This CDR3 reads CASSQEGGMNTEAFF. For the CDR3, the DNA is TGCGCCAGCAGCCAAGAAGGGGGTATGAACACTGAAGCTTTCTTT.